The clone carrying this TCR beta chain was picked up one time. The germline CDR1 and CDR2 sequences are GTSNPN and SVGIG (reference sequence). Trimming removed 4 bases from V and 1 base from J, with 13 bases in between. The CDR3 is 14 residues long. This entry comes from a study of cytomegalovirus exposure and HLA in healthy donors. This PCR relied on a set of 60 Vbeta primers and 13 Jbeta primers. Method: immunoSEQ multiplex PCR; TCRdb's copy keeps in-frame clones and lacks some. The sample consists of some 110,000 clones, 80% to 85% of them appearing once. The rearrangement links TRBV30 to TRBJ1-2; D may be TRBD1 (5 bases). Sequenced: PBMCs. The source is a man aged 25-45 years in good health and CMV-seronegative. CDR3 loop: CAWKRQGSNYGYTF. CDR3 DNA sequence: TGTGCCTGGAAACGGCAGGGTAGTAACTATGGCTACACCTTC.